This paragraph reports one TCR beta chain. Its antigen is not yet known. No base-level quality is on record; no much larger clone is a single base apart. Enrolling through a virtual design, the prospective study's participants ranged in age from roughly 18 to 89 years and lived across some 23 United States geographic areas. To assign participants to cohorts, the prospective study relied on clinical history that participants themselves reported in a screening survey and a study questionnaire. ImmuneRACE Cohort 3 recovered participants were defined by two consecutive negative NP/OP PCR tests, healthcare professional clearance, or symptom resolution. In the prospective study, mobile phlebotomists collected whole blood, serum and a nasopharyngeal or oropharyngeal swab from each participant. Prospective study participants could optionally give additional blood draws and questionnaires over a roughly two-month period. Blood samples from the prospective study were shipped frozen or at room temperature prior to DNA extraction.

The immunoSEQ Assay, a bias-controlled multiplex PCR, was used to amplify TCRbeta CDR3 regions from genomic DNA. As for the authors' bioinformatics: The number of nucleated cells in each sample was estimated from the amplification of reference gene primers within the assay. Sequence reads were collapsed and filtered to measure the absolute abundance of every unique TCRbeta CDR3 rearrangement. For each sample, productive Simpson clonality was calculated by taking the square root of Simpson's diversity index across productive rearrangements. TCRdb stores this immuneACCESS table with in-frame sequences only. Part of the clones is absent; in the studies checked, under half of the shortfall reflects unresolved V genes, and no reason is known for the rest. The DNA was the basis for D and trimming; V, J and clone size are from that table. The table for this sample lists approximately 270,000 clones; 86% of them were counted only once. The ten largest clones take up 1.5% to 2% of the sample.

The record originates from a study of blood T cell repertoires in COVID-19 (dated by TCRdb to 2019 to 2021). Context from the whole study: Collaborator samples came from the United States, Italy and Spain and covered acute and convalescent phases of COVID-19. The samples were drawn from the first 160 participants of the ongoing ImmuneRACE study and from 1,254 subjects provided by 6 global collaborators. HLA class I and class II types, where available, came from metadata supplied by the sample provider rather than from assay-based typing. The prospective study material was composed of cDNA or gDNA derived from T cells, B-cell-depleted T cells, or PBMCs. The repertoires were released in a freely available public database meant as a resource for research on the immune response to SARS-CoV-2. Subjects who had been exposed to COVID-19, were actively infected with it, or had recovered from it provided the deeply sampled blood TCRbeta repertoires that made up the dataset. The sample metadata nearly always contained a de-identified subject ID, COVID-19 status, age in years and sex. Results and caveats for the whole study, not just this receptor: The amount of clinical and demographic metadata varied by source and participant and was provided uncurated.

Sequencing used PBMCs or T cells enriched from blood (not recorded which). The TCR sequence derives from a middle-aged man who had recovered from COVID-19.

The CDR3 in this case is CASRPRGLAGSYEQYF. The nucleotide sequence reads as follows: TGTGCCAGCAGACCCCGAGGACTAGCGGGCTCCTACGAGCAGTACTTC. This chain is built from TRBV28 and TRBJ2-7, with TRBD2 identical over 11 junction bases. According to the germline V gene, CDR1 reads MDHEN and CDR2 reads SYDVKM. The CDR3 starts with the cysteine, ends with the phenylalanine, and has 16 residues. Only the CDR3 DNA stays, 48 bases, in frame from base 1. V has 6 bases trimmed and J has 0 bases trimmed; junction bases matching no gene number 7.